This TCR beta chain stems from a study of T cell responses to AZD1222 COVID-19 vaccine. V was shortened by 2 bases and J by 0 bases, with 10 bases between the two germline ends. The CDR3 spans 15 residues. Per the germline V gene, CDR1 is LNHDA and CDR2 is SQIVND (reference sequence). Findings and limits, study-wide: Researchers report vaccine-associated CD4 TCRs spanning spike, with dominance at 160-218 and 743-854. Nearly half of the spike-specific TCRs reportedly recognize variant regions that carry no mutations.

On this clone itself: Its antigen is currently unknown.

The data were produced by immunoSEQ multiplex PCR, yet TCRdb's version contains in-frame clones alone and is incomplete. Of roughly 98,000 clones in the sample, 90% to 95% are singletons; the top ten hold about 12%. The sample consisted of peripheral blood, taken on day 0 of AZD1222 vaccination. The receptor comes from an adult in good health. The chain carries TRBV19 and TRBJ1-1; D unresolved. DNA for the CDR3: TGTGCCAGTAGTATATCCGAGAGCATGAACACTGAAGCTTTCTTT. The encoded protein is CASSISESMNTEAFF.